This TCR beta chain was identified during a study of cytomegalovirus exposure and HLA in healthy donors. Broader study findings: In a later analysis, CMV-associated beta chains were mostly HLA-associated, it appeared. In an earlier analysis, in some 600 donors, most V segments appeared productive either ~90% or ~30% of the time.

The CDR3 covers 11 residues. The germline V gene has CDR1 SNHLY and CDR2 FYNNEI. The V and J ends lost 7 bases and 6 bases respectively, with 10 bases between them. Of note for this clone: Its cognate antigen is unknown.

Use of 60 Vbeta and 13 Jbeta primers characterized the PCR. Assay: immunoSEQ multiplex PCR; the TCRdb copy retains only in-frame clones and omits some. The sample carries under 200,000 clones, 84% recorded once. Sequencing was performed on PBMCs. The origin of this receptor is a man aged 45 to 65 in good health and CMV-seropositive. The chain couples TRBV2 to TRBJ2-7, with D hard to call. The CDR3: CASTFLSEQYV. For the CDR3, the DNA is TGTGCCAGCACCTTCCTAAGCGAGCAGTACGTC.